This is a list of T cell receptor beta chains from one sample in a study of cytomegalovirus exposure and HLA in healthy donors. TCRdb keeps only in-frame clones here, not all; method: immunoSEQ multiplex PCR. The sample holds 150,000 to 250,000 clones; 65% to 85% are singletons and the top ten take about 0.1%. Sequenced: PBMCs. The receptors were sampled from a boy under 10 years old in good health and CMV-seronegative. The CDR3 runs from the conserved cysteine through the conserved F or W. D genes are given only for firm matches. Clone size is stated in some rows and not others, as once, few, many or a class when expanded.

J: TRBJ2-3; D: TRBD2; V: TRBV19; size: NA; DNA: TGTGCCAGTAGCGGGGGGGGGCGGGATACGCAGTATTTT; CDR3: CASSGGGRDTQYF
J: TRBJ2-7; D: NA; V: TRBV5-8; size: NA; DNA: TGTGCCAGCATCCCCAAGGTGGGCTCCTACGAGCAATACTTC; CDR3: CASIPKVGSYEQYF
J: TRBJ2-6; D: NA; V: TRBV7-8; size: once; DNA: TGTGCCAGCAGCTCCGGAGGTAGCTCTGGGGCCAACGTCCTGACTTTC; CDR3: CASSSGGSSGANVLTF
J: TRBJ1-1; D: NA; V: TRBV6-1; size: NA; DNA: TGTGCCAGCAGTGAGAGGGAATGGACTGAAGCTTTCTTT; CDR3: CASSEREWTEAFF
J: TRBJ2-7; D: NA; V: TRBV7-2; size: NA; DNA: TGTGCCAGCAGCTGGAGCGGTCTAGGTGGCTACGAGCAGTACTTC; CDR3: CASSWSGLGGYEQYF
J: TRBJ2-7; D: NA; V: TRBV13; size: NA; DNA: TGTGCCAGCAGCTTGGCGGGGTCGAGGGAGCAGTACTTC; CDR3: CASSLAGSREQYF
J: TRBJ1-1; D: NA; V: TRBV9; size: NA; DNA: TGTGCCAGCAGCCCCGCTTCACTAGGAGGGGAGAGCACTGAAGCTTTCTTT; CDR3: CASSPASLGGESTEAFF
J: TRBJ1-2; D: NA; V: TRBV19; size: NA; DNA: TGTGCCAGTAGTATATTTGGCGGCGAGGTGGATGGCTACACCTTC; CDR3: CASSIFGGEVDGYTF
J: TRBJ2-1; D: NA; V: TRBV10-3; size: NA; DNA: TGTGCCATCAGTGAGCTGCTAGCAGGAGTAGGCAATGAGCAGTTCTTC; CDR3: CAISELLAGVGNEQFF
J: TRBJ2-5; D: NA; V: TRBV11-2; size: NA; DNA: TGTGCCAGCAGCATGTACAGGGAGACCCAGTACTTC; CDR3: CASSMYRETQYF
J: TRBJ2-2; D: TRBD2; V: TRBV18; size: NA; DNA: TGTGCCAGCCGCGCGGGGGTGACCGGGGAGCTGTTTTTT; CDR3: CASRAGVTGELFF
J: TRBJ2-7; D: TRBD2; V: TRBV19; size: NA; DNA: TGTGCCAGTAGTCGTACCTCCGGGACTAGTCCCACCTACGAGCAGTACTTC; CDR3: CASSRTSGTSPTYEQYF
J: TRBJ2-5; D: TRBD2; V: TRBV7-6; size: NA; DNA: TGTGCCAGCAGCGGAGGACTAGCGGGGGATGAGACCCAGTACTTC; CDR3: CASSGGLAGDETQYF
J: TRBJ2-7; D: NA; V: TRBV4-2; size: NA; DNA: TGTGCCAGCAGCCAAGATCCAGGGGCAGAGCAGTACTTC; CDR3: CASSQDPGAEQYF
J: TRBJ2-5; D: TRBD1; V: TRBV14; size: NA; DNA: TGTGCCAGCAGCCTGGACAGGGGGTCCAATCAAGAGACCCAGTACTTC; CDR3: CASSLDRGSNQETQYF
J: TRBJ1-1; D: NA; V: TRBV9; size: NA; DNA: TGTGCCAGCAGCGTACCGTCAGGCTCTGAAGCTTTCTTT; CDR3: CASSVPSGSEAFF
J: TRBJ2-7; D: NA; V: TRBV7-9; size: NA; DNA: TGTGCCAGCAGCTTGATCGGGGACATCTCCTACGAGCAGTACTTC; CDR3: CASSLIGDISYEQYF
J: TRBJ1-1; D: TRBD1; V: TRBV20-1; size: NA; DNA: TGCAGTGCTAGCCCGGGACAGGAAGCTTTCTTT; CDR3: CSASPGQEAFF
J: TRBJ2-6; D: NA; V: TRBV27; size: few; DNA: TGTGCCAGCAGGACTAGGGGGGGGCCTACCAGCCCGGCCGTCCTGACTTTC; CDR3: CASRTRGGPTSPAVLTF
J: TRBJ2-7; D: TRBD2; V: TRBV7-2; size: NA; DNA: TGTGCCAGCAGCTTAGTGGCGGGGGGGGGCTACGAGCAGTACTTC; CDR3: CASSLVAGGGYEQYF
J: TRBJ2-7; D: NA; V: TRBV27; size: NA; DNA: TGTGCCAGCAGCCCCCCGGGGGGCAACGAGCAGTACTTC; CDR3: CASSPPGGNEQYF
J: TRBJ2-3; D: TRBD2; V: TRBV4-1; size: NA; DNA: TGCGCCAGCAGCCAGGGGACTAGCGGGGGCCCTCGGGATACGCAGTATTTT; CDR3: CASSQGTSGGPRDTQYF
J: TRBJ2-3; D: TRBD1; V: TRBV2; size: NA; DNA: TGTGCCAGCAGTGCCTCGGACAGGGGGCGCAGTACGCAGTATTTT; CDR3: CASSASDRGRSTQYF
J: TRBJ1-2; D: NA; V: TRBV21-1; size: NA; DNA: TGTGCCAGCAGCGGGCGAGCTTATTCAGGGGATGGCTACACCTTC; CDR3: CASSGRAYSGDGYTF
J: TRBJ2-3; D: TRBD2; V: TRBV7-2; size: NA; DNA: TGTGCCAGCAGCTTACCTAGCGGGGGTACAGATACGCAGTATTTT; CDR3: CASSLPSGGTDTQYF
J: TRBJ2-3; D: NA; V: TRBV27; size: NA; DNA: TGTGCCAGCAGTACCCCTATTACAGGGCCCGATACGCAGTATTTT; CDR3: CASSTPITGPDTQYF
J: TRBJ1-4; D: NA; V: TRBV19; size: NA; DNA: TGTGCCAGTAGTATAGTCCTCGGACAGCGGAATAATGAAAAACTGTTTTTT; CDR3: CASSIVLGQRNNEKLFF
J: TRBJ1-3; D: NA; V: TRBV11-2; size: NA; DNA: TGTGCCAGCAGCCCAAGCGACTCTGGAAACACCATATATTTT; CDR3: CASSPSDSGNTIYF
J: TRBJ2-1; D: TRBD2; V: TRBV19; size: NA; DNA: TGTGCCAGTAGTATAGTGGCGGGGGGGCCCAATGAGCAGTTCTTC; CDR3: CASSIVAGGPNEQFF
J: TRBJ1-2; D: NA; V: TRBV9; size: NA; DNA: TGTGCCAGCAGCGCTTACCAGGGTACCCCTTATGGCTACACCTTC; CDR3: CASSAYQGTPYGYTF
J: TRBJ1-6; D: NA; V: TRBV7-2; size: NA; DNA: TGTGCCAGCAGCTTTGGGACATTTGGGAATTCACCCCTCCACTTT; CDR3: CASSFGTFGNSPLHF